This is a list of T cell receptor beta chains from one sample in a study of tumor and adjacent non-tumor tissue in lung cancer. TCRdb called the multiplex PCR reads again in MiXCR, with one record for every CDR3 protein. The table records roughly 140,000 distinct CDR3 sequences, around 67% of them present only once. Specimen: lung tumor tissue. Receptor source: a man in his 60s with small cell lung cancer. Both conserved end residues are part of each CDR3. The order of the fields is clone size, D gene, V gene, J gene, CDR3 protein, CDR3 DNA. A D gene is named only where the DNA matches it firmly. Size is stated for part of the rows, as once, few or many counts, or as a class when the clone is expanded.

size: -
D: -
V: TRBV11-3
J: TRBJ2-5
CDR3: CASSVDMGSQETQYF
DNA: TGTGCCAGCAGCGTTGATATGGGGTCCCAAGAGACCCAGTACTTC

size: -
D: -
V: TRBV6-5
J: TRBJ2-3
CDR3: CASSLRVEPTDTQYF
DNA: TGTGCCAGCAGCCTACGGGTAGAGCCCACAGATACGCAGTATTTT

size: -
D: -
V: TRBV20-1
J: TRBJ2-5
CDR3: CSARGTWEQETQYF
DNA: TGCAGTGCTAGAGGAACTTGGGAGCAAGAAACCCAGTACTTC

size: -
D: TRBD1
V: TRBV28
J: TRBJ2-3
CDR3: CASSLRTGGSETQYF
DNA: TGTGCCAGCAGTTTAAGGACAGGGGGTTCAGAAACGCAGTATTTT

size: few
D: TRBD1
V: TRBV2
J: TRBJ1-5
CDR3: CASSPQDRSGQPQHF
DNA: TGTGCCAGCAGCCCCCAGGACAGGAGCGGACAGCCCCAGCATTTT

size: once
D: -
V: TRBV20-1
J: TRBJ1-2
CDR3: CSAPNVGADYGYTF
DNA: TGTAGTGCCCCCAACGTCGGGGCTGACTATGGCTACACCTTC

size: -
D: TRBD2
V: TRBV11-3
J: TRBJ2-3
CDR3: CASSLTGGRDRQYF
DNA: TGTGCCAGCAGCCTGACTGGCGGGAGAGATAGGCAGTATTTT

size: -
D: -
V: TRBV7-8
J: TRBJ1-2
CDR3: CAISLGVGIVDGYTF
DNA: TGTGCCATCAGCTTAGGAGTAGGCATTGTGGATGGCTACACCTTC

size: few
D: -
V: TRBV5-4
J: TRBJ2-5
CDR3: CASSLLEETQYF
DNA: TGTGCCAGCAGCTTATTGGAGGAGACCCAGTACTTC

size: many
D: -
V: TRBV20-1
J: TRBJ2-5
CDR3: CSARVRPWGIQETQYF
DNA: TGCAGTGCTAGAGTCCGACCTTGGGGGATCCAAGAGACCCAGTACTTC

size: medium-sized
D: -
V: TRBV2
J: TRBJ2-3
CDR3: CASSGRGSSYTDTQYF
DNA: TGTGCCAGCAGTGGTCGGGGGTCTAGCTACACAGATACGCAGTATTTT

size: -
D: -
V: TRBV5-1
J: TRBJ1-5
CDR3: CANSLGPRNQPQHF
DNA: TGCGCCAACAGCTTGGGACCGAGGAATCAGCCCCAGCATTTT

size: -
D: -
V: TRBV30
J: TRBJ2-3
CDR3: CAWSVPVTQYF
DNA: TGTGCCTGGAGTGTACCCGTTACGCAGTATTTT

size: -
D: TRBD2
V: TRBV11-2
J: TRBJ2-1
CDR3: CANSSQGLAGGPRNEQFF
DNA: TGTGCCAACAGCTCTCAAGGACTAGCGGGAGGGCCACGCAATGAGCAGTTCTTC

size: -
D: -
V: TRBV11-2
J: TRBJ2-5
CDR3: CASRPLVTQYF
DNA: TGTGCCAGCAGACCCCTGGTGACCCAGTACTTC

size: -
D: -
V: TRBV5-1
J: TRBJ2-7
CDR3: CASSLHGTGTYEQYF
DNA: TGCGCCAGCAGCTTGCACGGGACGGGGACCTACGAGCAGTACTTC

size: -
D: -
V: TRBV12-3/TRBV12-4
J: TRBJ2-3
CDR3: CDSSPGRGVGDTQYF
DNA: TGCGACAGCAGCCCTGGACGGGGCGTAGGAGATACGCAGTATTTT

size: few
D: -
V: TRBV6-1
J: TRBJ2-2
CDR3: CASHQVGVTGELSF
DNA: TGTGCCAGCCACCAAGTTGGGGTAACCGGGGAGCTGTCTTTT

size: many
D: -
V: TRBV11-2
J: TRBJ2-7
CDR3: CASSQQIGSENEQYF
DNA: TGTGCCAGCAGCCAACAGATCGGTTCCGAAAACGAGCAGTACTTC

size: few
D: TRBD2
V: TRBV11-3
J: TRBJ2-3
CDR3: CASSPTTARLAGGTDTQYF
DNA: TGTGCCAGCAGCCCAACCACGGCCCGGCTAGCGGGAGGCACAGATACGCAGTATTTT

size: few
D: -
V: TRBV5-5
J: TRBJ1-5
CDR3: CASSLVGGNQPQHF
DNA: TGTGCCAGCAGCTTGGTTGGGGGGAATCAGCCCCAGCATTTT

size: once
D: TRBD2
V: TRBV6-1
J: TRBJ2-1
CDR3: CSSRPGTNGSTEQFF
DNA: TGTAGCAGCAGACCCGGGACTAACGGGAGCACTGAGCAGTTCTTC

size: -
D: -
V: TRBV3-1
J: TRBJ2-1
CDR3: CASSPLGNEQFF
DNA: TGTGCCAGCAGCCCCCTCGGCAATGAGCAGTTCTTC

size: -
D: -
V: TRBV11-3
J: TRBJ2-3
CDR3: CSSSVRSFSTDMQYF
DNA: TGTTCCAGCAGCGTGCGTAGTTTTAGCACAGATATGCAGTATTTT

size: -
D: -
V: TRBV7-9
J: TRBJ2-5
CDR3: CASSFGYGQQETQYF
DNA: TGTGCCAGCAGCTTTGGTTATGGACAGCAAGAGACCCAGTACTTC

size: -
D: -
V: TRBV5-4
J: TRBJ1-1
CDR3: CASSFSGNTKAFF
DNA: TGTGCCAGCAGCTTTTCCGGGAACACTAAAGCTTTCTTT

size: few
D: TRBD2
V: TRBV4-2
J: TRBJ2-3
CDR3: CASSQPGGETDTQYF
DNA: TGTGCCAGCAGCCAACCCGGGGGGGAAACAGATACGCAGTATTTT

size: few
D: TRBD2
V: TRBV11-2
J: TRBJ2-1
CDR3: CASSLGTAGGPGGQFF
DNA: TGTGCCAGCAGCCTAGGCACAGCGGGAGGGCCCGGGGGGCAGTTCTTC

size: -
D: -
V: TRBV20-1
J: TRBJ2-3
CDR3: CSAILGLSTDTQYF
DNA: TGCAGTGCTATTCTGGGCCTAAGCACAGATACGCAGTATTTT

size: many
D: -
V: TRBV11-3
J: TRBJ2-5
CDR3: CASSFQAVETQYF
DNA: TGTGCCAGCAGCTTTCAGGCAGTGGAGACCCAGTACTTC

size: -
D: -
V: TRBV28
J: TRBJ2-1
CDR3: CVSSLGAWRGNGQFF
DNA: TGTGTCAGCAGTTTAGGGGCCTGGCGGGGCAATGGGCAGTTCTTC